This TCR beta chain was profiled in a study of regulatory T cells in long-lasting Graves disease. V lost 2 bases to trimming and J lost 10 bases; unmatched junction nucleotides: 11. CDR3 size: 15 residues. CDR1 and CDR2 from the germline V gene are MNHNS and SASEGT. Sample time point: persistent/refractory GD, antithyroid drugs over 5 years with positive TRAb. After RNA was extracted from PBMCs, the TCR library was made from it. This clonotype was seen many times. CDR3 regions were amplified by Arm-PCR using iRepertoire HTBI primers to build TCR beta libraries. One entry per CDR3 protein results from TCRdb running MiXCR on the multiplex PCR reads. Found here are over 300,000 distinct CDR3 sequences, 15% to 20% of them singletons; the top ten hold less than 35%.

The TCR comes from a female donor with Graves disease. The starting material was peripheral blood mononuclear cells (PBMCs), obtained when the disease was refractory, from a patient treated with antithyroid drugs. The chain joins TRBV6-1 to TRBJ1-2; 9 bases match TRBD1. CDR3 DNA sequence: TGTGCCAGCAGTGAAATTGGTTGGACAGGGGATTCCTACACCTTC. As protein: CASSEIGWTGDSYTF.